This T cell receptor (beta chain) was captured by sequencing in a study of cytomegalovirus exposure and HLA in healthy donors. 13 Jbeta primers and 60 Vbeta primers were used for the PCR. Here immunoSEQ multiplex PCR was the method, and the copy in TCRdb shows in-frame clones only, minus some. The profile shows approximately 84,000 clones, approximately 74% of them singletons. Study results and caveats: The authors later linked a missense DCLRE1C variant to TCR beta V- and J-gene trimming.

Germline loops: CDR1 SNHLY, CDR2 FYNNEI. The ends were cut back, 2 bases at V and 10 bases at J, with 20 bases in the middle. This CDR3 has 16 amino acids. Many counts were recorded for this clone. Its antigen is not identified. V and J are TRBV2 and TRBJ1-4; D perhaps matches TRBD1 (6 bases). The TCR was taken from a man in his forties in good health and CMV-seropositive. Sample: PBMCs. The CDR3 coding sequence is TGTGCCAGCAGTGAACTTCACGGGACAAAGGACGGAAAACTGTTTTTT. Its translation is CASSELHGTKDGKLFF.